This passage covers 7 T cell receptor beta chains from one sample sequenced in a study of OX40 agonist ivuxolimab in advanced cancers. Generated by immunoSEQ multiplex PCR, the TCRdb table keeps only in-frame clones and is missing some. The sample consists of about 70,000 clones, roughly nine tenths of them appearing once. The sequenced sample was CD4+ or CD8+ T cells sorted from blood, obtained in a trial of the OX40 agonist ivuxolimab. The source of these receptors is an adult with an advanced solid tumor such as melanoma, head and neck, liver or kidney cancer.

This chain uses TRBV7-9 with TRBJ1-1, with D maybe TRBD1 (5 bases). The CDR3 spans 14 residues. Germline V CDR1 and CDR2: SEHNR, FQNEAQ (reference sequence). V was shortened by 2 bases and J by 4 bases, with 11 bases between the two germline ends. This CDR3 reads CASSLPGGSTEAFF. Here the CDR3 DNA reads TGTGCCAGCAGCTTACCCGGGGGAAGCACTGAAGCTTTCTTT. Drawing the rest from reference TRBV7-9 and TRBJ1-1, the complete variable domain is DTGVSQNPRHKITKRGQNVTFRCDPISEHNRLYWYRQTLGQGPEFLTYFQNEAQLEKSRLLSDRFSAERPKGSFSTLEIQRTEQGDSAMYLCASSLPGGSTEAFFGQGTRLTVV.

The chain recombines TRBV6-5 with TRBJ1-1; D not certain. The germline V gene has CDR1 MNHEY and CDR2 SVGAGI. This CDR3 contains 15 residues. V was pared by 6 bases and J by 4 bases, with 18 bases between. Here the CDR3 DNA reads TGTGCCAGCAGCCCGCCGGGCTATTGGGGCACTGAAGCTTTCTTT. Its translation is CASSPPGYWGTEAFF.

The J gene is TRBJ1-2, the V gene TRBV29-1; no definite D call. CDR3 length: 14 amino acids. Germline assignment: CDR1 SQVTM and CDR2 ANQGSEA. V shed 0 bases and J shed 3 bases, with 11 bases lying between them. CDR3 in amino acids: CSVEDRQIHYGYTF. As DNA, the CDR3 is TGCAGCGTTGAAGATCGGCAGATCCACTATGGCTACACCTTC. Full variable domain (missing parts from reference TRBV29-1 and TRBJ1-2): SAVISQKPSRDICQRGTSLTIQCQVDSQVTMMFWYRQQPGQSLTLIATANQGSEATYESGFVIDKFPISRPNLTFSTLTVSNMSPEDSSIYLCSVEDRQIHYGYTFGSGTRLTVV.

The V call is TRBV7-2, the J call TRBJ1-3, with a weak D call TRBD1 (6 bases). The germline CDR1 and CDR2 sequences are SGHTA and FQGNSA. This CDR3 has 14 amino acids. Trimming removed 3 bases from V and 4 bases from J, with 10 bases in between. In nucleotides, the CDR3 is TGTGCCAGCAGCTTGACAGGTTTCGGAAACACCATATATTTT. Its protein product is CASSLTGFGNTIYF.

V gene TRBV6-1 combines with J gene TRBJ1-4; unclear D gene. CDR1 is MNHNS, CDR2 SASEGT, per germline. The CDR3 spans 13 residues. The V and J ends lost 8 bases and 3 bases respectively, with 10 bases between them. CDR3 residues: CASAVQPNEKLFF. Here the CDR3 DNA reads TGTGCCAGCGCCGTGCAGCCTAATGAAAAACTGTTTTTT.

The CDR3 nucleotides read TGCAGTGGGGGGCCCATCTACGAGCAGTACTTC. Encoded protein: CSGGPIYEQYF. The rearrangement uses TRBV20-1 and TRBJ2-7, with a weak D call TRBD1 (6 bases). Trimming removed 7 bases at V and 3 bases at J, with 10 bases between. CDR1 is DFQATT and CDR2 is SNEGSKA in the germline V gene (reference sequence). The CDR3 covers 11 residues.

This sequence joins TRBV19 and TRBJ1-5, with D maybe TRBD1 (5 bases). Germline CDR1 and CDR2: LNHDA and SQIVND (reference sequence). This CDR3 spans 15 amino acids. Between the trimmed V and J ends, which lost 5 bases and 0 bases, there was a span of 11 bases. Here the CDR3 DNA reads TGTGCCAGTAGTCCGGGGACGGTTAGCAATCAGCCCCAGCATTTT. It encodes CASSPGTVSNQPQHF.